This entry is about one T cell receptor (beta chain). Its antigen remains unidentified. The J segment lost 3 bases and the V segment lost 2 bases, leaving 15 bases of the junction unmatched. Germline V gene data show CDR1 as SGHAT and CDR2 as FQDESV (reference sequence). The length of the CDR3 is 19 residues. This entry comes from a study of identical twins. Study-level points and caveats: Alpha sequences out of frame and shared by twins had excess low generation probability. Weaker excess sharing between twins was seen in beta out-of-frame sequences. Conclusions relied on cross-sectional statistical analysis, not following the same donors.

TCRdb independently ran MiXCR on the 5' RACE reads; one entry per CDR3 protein. The table has approximately 300,000 distinct CDR3 sequences, around 9.7% seen once. Healthy Caucasians were all of the donors. The same sample was also studied in work on yellow fever vaccine responses in identical twins.

This sequence was found in a woman between 18 and 30 years old in good health. Sequenced material: CD8+ T cells sorted from blood. The J gene is TRBJ2-3, the V gene TRBV11-1, with 9 bases lining up with TRBD1. CDR3 in DNA: TGTGCCAGCAGCTTAATAAGGGACAGGGAGGATGGCGTAACAGATACGCAGTATTTT. Translated: CASSLIRDREDGVTDTQYF. The full variable domain, with the rest looked up from reference TRBV11-1 and TRBJ2-3, is EAEVAQSPRYKITEKSQAVAFWCDPISGHATLYWYRQILGQGPELLVQFQDESVVDDSQLPKDRFSAERLKGVDSTLKIQPAELGDSAMYLCASSLIRDREDGVTDTQYFGPGTRLTVL.